A single sample is the source of the 26 T cell receptor beta chains below, sequenced in a study of blood T cell repertoires in COVID-19. The data were produced by immunoSEQ multiplex PCR, yet TCRdb's version contains in-frame clones alone and is incomplete. This table has about 200,000 clones, almost 85% appearing once. The sequenced sample was PBMCs or T cells enriched from blood (not recorded which). All receptors derive from a man in his forties or fifties who had recovered from COVID-19.

The rearrangement joins TRBV7-2 to TRBJ2-6, with D uncertain. V gave up 5 bases and J gave up 15 bases, with 17 bases separating them. Germline assignment: CDR1 SGHTA and CDR2 FQGNSA. The CDR3 has 13 amino acids. The CDR3, as DNA: TGTGCCAGCAGCCAAGGCATAACCCAGGCCCTGACTTTC. This codes for CASSQGITQALTF.

Here the CDR3 DNA reads TGTGCCAGCAGCTTAGCTCGGGACAGGGGTAATGAGCAGTTCTTC. Its protein product is CASSLARDRGNEQFF. The chain joins TRBV7-2 to TRBJ2-1; 10 nucleotides agree with TRBD1. The J segment lost 7 bases and the V segment lost 0 bases, leaving 3 bases of the junction unmatched. CDR3 length equals 15 residues. The V gene's germline CDR1 is SGHTA and CDR2 FQGNSA.

This rearrangement joins TRBV7-3 to TRBJ2-1, with 8 bases lining up with TRBD1. There are 16 residues in the CDR3. The ends lost 5 bases at V and 3 bases at J; junction bases unmatched: 9. The germline CDR1 and CDR2 sequences are SGHTA and FQGTGA. The CDR3 sequence is CASSRESDRDYNEQFF. Here the CDR3 DNA reads TGTGCCAGCAGCCGGGAGTCGGACAGGGACTACAATGAGCAGTTCTTC.

The chain employs TRBV6-1 and TRBJ1-2; 7 nucleotides line up with TRBD1. V lost 2 bases and J lost 7; bases outside the gene matches: 7. Germline assignment: CDR1 MNHNS and CDR2 SASEGT. This CDR3 has 14 amino acids. Here the CDR3 DNA reads TGTGCCAGCAGTGAACGGGGGACAGTCTCTGGCTACACCTTC. This sequence encodes CASSERGTVSGYTF.

In this sample, this clone turned up once. The rearrangement joins TRBV5-5 to TRBJ1-2; D gene unclear. The germline V gene encodes CDR1 SGHKS and CDR2 YYEKEE (reference sequence). V was shortened by 1 base and J by 6 bases, with 13 bases between the two germline ends. The CDR3 is 14 residues long. CDR3 nucleotide sequence: TGTGCCAGCAGCTTGACCAGGTCTAAGGATGGCTACACCTTC. Translation gives CASSLTRSKDGYTF.

With regard to this clone: This sample also contains other DNA sequences that code for the same CDR3. The chain carries TRBV4-1 and TRBJ1-5, with unresolved D. Germline V gives CDR1 MGHRA, CDR2 YSYEKL. CDR3 size: 13 residues. Trimming took off 0 bases at V and 5 bases at J, with 5 bases between the two ends. The CDR3 region is CASSQERDQPQHF. CDR3 in DNA: TGCGCCAGCAGCCAAGAACGGGATCAGCCCCAGCATTTT.

The chain joins TRBV5-1 to TRBJ2-5, with TRBD1 as a possible D gene (6 bases). V lost 0 bases, J lost 4 bases, and 10 bases lay in between. The germline V gene has CDR1 SGHRS and CDR2 YFSETQ. The CDR3 covers 14 residues. The DNA for the CDR3 is TGCGCCAGCAGCTTGGAAACAGGGCCAGAGACCCAGTACTTC. Amino acids: CASSLETGPETQYF.

V gene TRBV3-1 (or the pseudogene TRBV3-2) combines with J gene TRBJ2-5; TRBD2 matches 8 bases. J gave up 5 bases and V 4 bases, and 3 bases lay outside the gene matches. CDR3 length equals 13 residues. Per the germline V gene, CDR1 is LGHDT and CDR2 is YNNKEL (reference sequence). CDR3 protein: CASSRGLGETQYF. DNA for the CDR3: TGTGCCAGCAGCCGGGGACTAGGTGAGACCCAGTACTTC.

The chain couples TRBV3-1 (or the pseudogene TRBV3-2) to TRBJ1-2, with D tentatively TRBD1 (5 bases). The CDR3 is made up of 15 amino acids. V was clipped by 3 bases and J by 5 bases, with 16 bases between them. Germline V gene sequence: CDR1 LGHDT, CDR2 YNNKEL (reference sequence). The chain's CDR3 is CASSHSGYRNYGYTF. Written as DNA, the CDR3 is TGTGCCAGCAGCCATTCCGGATACAGGAATTATGGCTACACCTTC.

The gene calls are TRBV27 and TRBJ2-3; 7 positions match TRBD2. With V trimmed by 2 bases and J by 0 bases, 8 bases remained unmatched. This CDR3 has 17 residues. Germline values: CDR1 MNHEY, CDR2 SMNVEV (reference sequence). The CDR3 spells CASSLRPSGVSTDTQYF. CDR3 bases: TGTGCCAGCAGTTTACGGCCCAGCGGGGTTAGCACAGATACGCAGTATTTT.

This clone appeared a few times. This chain connects TRBV30 to TRBJ1-4; D not certain. The CDR3 runs to 14 residues. V gave up 4 bases and J gave up 0 bases, with 9 bases separating them. The germline V gene has CDR1 GTSNPN and CDR2 SVGIG (reference sequence). For the CDR3, the DNA is TGTGCCTGGACAGGAGGTGCAACTAATGAAAAACTGTTTTTT. It yields the protein CAWTGGATNEKLFF.

The rearrangement uses TRBV7-3 and TRBJ2-1, with 10 bases lining up with TRBD2. CDR3 length equals 14 residues. V trimming: 5 bases; J trimming: 4 bases; junction bases outside the gene matches: 2. Germline V gives CDR1 SGHTA, CDR2 FQGTGA. The CDR3 protein is CASSPSGGYNEQFF. The CDR3 DNA reads as TGTGCCAGCAGCCCTAGCGGGGGATACAATGAGCAGTTCTTC.

V gene TRBV25-1 combines with J gene TRBJ2-2, with TRBD2 matching over 9 bases. CDR1 MGHDK and CDR2 SYGVNS come from the germline V gene. The CDR3 runs to 17 residues. V was pared by 4 bases and J by 0 bases, with 6 bases of the junction left unmatched. The CDR3 DNA reads as TGTGCCAGCAGTGCGACTAGCGGACGACCGAACACCGGGGAGCTGTTTTTT. This gives the protein CASSATSGRPNTGELFF.

The chain couples TRBV30 to TRBJ1-3; D is ambiguous. Germline V gene lookup returns CDR1 GTSNPN and CDR2 SVGIG (reference sequence). Trimming removed 0 bases from V and 0 bases from J, with 12 bases in between. The CDR3 runs to 16 residues. CDR3 sequence reads: CAWSVWAGTSGNTIYF. CDR3 DNA sequence: TGTGCCTGGAGTGTCTGGGCGGGAACCTCTGGAAACACCATATATTTT.

V usage is TRBV11-3 and J usage is TRBJ2-1; TRBD2 aligns across 11 bases. Germline CDR1 reads SGHNT; CDR2 reads YENEEA. Losses at the gene ends were 1 base for V and 3 bases for J; bases not matched to a gene: 5. The CDR3 is made up of 17 amino acids. CDR3 coding DNA: TGTGCCAGCAGCTTAGGGGTTCTAGCGGGGGGCTACAATGAGCAGTTCTTC. Amino acid sequence: CASSLGVLAGGYNEQFF. The whole variable domain, filled in from reference TRBV11-3 and TRBJ2-1, reads EAGVVQSPRYKIIEKKQPVAFWCNPISGHNTLYWYLQNLGQGPELLIRYENEEAVDDSQLPKDRFSAERLKGVDSTLKIQPAELGDSAVYLCASSLGVLAGGYNEQFFGPGTRLTVL.

The chain couples TRBV11-2 to TRBJ2-5; D is perhaps TRBD1 (5 bases). This CDR3 region has 14 residues. Germline CDR1 and CDR2: SGHAT and FQNNGV. Trimming took off 2 bases at V and 4 bases at J, with 11 bases between the two ends. For the CDR3, the DNA is TGTGCCAGCAGCTTATCAGGGCAGGGAGAGACCCAGTACTTC. Its protein product is CASSLSGQGETQYF.

This clone was found a few times. This CDR3 reads CASSLGEGALNTEAFF. The CDR3 nucleotides are TGCGCCAGCAGCTTAGGTGAGGGGGCTTTAAACACTGAAGCTTTCTTT. This chain uses TRBV5-1 with TRBJ1-1, with TRBD1 matching 7 bases. The CDR3 runs to 16 residues. CDR1 SGHRS and CDR2 YFSETQ come from the germline V gene. The J segment lost 2 bases and the V segment lost 2 bases, leaving 9 bases of the junction unmatched.

The J gene is TRBJ2-7, the V gene TRBV4-2; D is possibly TRBD2 (5 bases). Between the trimmed V and J ends, which lost 0 bases and 1 base, there was a span of 10 bases. The germline V gene encodes CDR1 LGHNA and CDR2 YNFKEQ. The CDR3 loop spans 15 amino acids. CDR3: CASSQDREKSYEQYF. CDR3 sequence (DNA): TGTGCCAGCAGCCAAGATAGGGAGAAGTCCTACGAGCAGTACTTC.

In regard to this clone: This CDR3 is also generated by other DNA sequences in the sample. This chain links TRBV7-3 with TRBJ2-5; a possible D gene is TRBD2 (6 bases). The V gene lost 2 bases and the J gene lost 4 bases, with 8 bases spanning the gap. CDR1 is SGHTA and CDR2 is FQGTGA in the germline V gene. The CDR3 contains 13 residues. The CDR3 spells CASSLRGSETQYF. The CDR3 region has the DNA TGTGCCAGCAGCTTACGGGGGTCAGAGACCCAGTACTTC. Full variable domain (outside the CDR3, taken from reference TRBV7-3 and TRBJ2-5): GAGVSQTPSNKVTEKGKYVELRCDPISGHTALYWYRQSLGQGPEFLIYFQGTGAADDSGLPNDRFFAVRPEGSVSTLKIQRTERGDSAVYLCASSLRGSETQYFGPGTRLLVL.

The chain links TRBV28 to TRBJ2-1, with 9 positions matching TRBD2. CDR1 MDHEN and CDR2 SYDVKM come from the germline V gene. With 2 bases clipped from V and 6 bases from J, the junction kept 5 bases outside the gene matches. CDR3 length: 15 amino acids. The CDR3: CASSLRRGGLNEQFF. The DNA for the CDR3 is TGTGCCAGCAGTTTACGGCGGGGGGGCCTCAATGAGCAGTTCTTC.

CDR3 sequence: CASRQGYEQYF. The DNA for the CDR3 is TGCGCCAGCAGGCAGGGTTACGAGCAGTACTTC. V is TRBV10-2 and J is TRBJ2-7, with D tentatively TRBD1 (5 bases). The CDR3 contains 11 residues. V lost 6 bases and J 4 bases, leaving 7 bases between the germline ends. Germline V gene data show CDR1 as WSHSY and CDR2 as SAAADI.

V and J are TRBV28 and TRBJ2-7, with unresolved D. Germline V gene lookup returns CDR1 MDHEN and CDR2 SYDVKM. V was pared by 10 bases and J by 0 bases, with 7 bases between. This CDR3 spans 11 amino acids. The CDR3 DNA reads TGTGCCACAGTCAGCTCCTACGAGCAGTACTTC. Translated, it gives CATVSSYEQYF.

The chain links TRBV3-1 (or the pseudogene TRBV3-2) to TRBJ1-4; the D gene is possibly TRBD1 (5 bases). The V gene lost 4 bases and the J gene lost 0 bases, with 9 bases spanning the gap. Germline V lookup: CDR1 LGHDT, CDR2 YNNKEL (reference sequence). The CDR3 length is 15 residues. CDR3 coding DNA: TGTGCCAGCAGCCGAGACAGCGCAACTAATGAAAAACTGTTTTTT. Translation: CASSRDSATNEKLFF.

The rearrangement uses TRBV5-5 and TRBJ2-7; tentative D call: TRBD2 (5 bases). The CDR3 consists of 15 residues. V lost 1 base and J lost 2, with 13 bases in between. The germline CDR1 and CDR2 sequences are SGHKS and YYEKEE (reference sequence). CDR3 amino acids: CASSLTGIGAYEQYF. DNA of the CDR3: TGTGCCAGCAGCTTGACCGGGATCGGAGCCTACGAGCAGTACTTC.

The chain has TRBV27 and TRBJ2-2; unclear D gene. Germline V lookup: CDR1 MNHEY, CDR2 SMNVEV (reference sequence). The V and J ends lost 5 bases and 5 bases respectively, with 9 bases between them. This CDR3 comprises 13 residues. The CDR3 sequence is CASSVAVTGELFF. The CDR3 nucleotides read TGTGCCAGCAGTGTGGCAGTTACCGGGGAGCTGTTTTTT.

Note on this clone: Other DNA sequences in this sample translate to the same CDR3. V and J are TRBV9 and TRBJ1-2; D remains unclear. Trimming left V 0 bases short and J 2 bases short, with 5 bases between. Germline V gene data show CDR1 as SGDLS and CDR2 as YYNGEE. The CDR3 has 13 residues. CDR3 DNA: TGTGCCAGCAGCGTAGACTCCAACTATGGCTACACCTTC. Its protein is CASSVDSNYGYTF.